A single sample is the source of the 11 T cell receptor beta chains below, sequenced in a study of naive and memory T cell subsets (dated by TCRdb to about 2017). The library was obtained by UMI-ligation and nested PCR. The sample was run on an Illumina MiSeq. The beta constant-region primer was an equimolar mix of two oligonucleotides covering both TRBC1 and TRBC2. The ligated cDNA went through four rounds of PCR with nested alpha and beta constant-region primers together with the SP2 primer. TCRdb took the public reads, trimmed them with fastp at Q25, ran MiXCR for clone calling and kept in-frame beta chains. Entries that share a CDR3 protein sequence are merged under the most common genes and DNA. The sample records about 82,000 distinct CDR3 sequences, roughly 9.3% of which are singletons. The ten largest clones take up 1.2% of the sample. Sequencing was performed on naive CD8+ T cells from blood. Read against the paper, the sample's cell subset or site label means: naive T cells, CD45RA high CD27+. The receptors originated from a human donor in good health.

This clonotype has at least ten counts. The chain employs TRBV7-6 and TRBJ2-1; D is perhaps TRBD1 or TRBD2 (5 bases each). V shed 3 bases and J shed 5 bases, with 20 bases lying between them. Germline V lookup: CDR1 SGHVS, CDR2 FNYEAQ. The CDR3 sequence is 17 residues long. The CDR3 coding sequence is TGTGCCAGCAGCTTCCGACCATTTGGGACCCCAAACAATGAGCAGTTCTTC. Its translation: CASSFRPFGTPNNEQFF. Full variable domain (rest looked up from reference TRBV7-6 and TRBJ2-1): GAGVSQSPRYKVTKRGQDVALRCDPISGHVSLYWYRQALGQGPEFLTYFNYEAQQDKSGLPNDRFSAERPEGSISTLTIQRTEQRDSAMYRCASSFRPFGTPNNEQFFGPGTRLTVL.

This clonotype has only a few counts. The chain couples TRBV6-5 to TRBJ2-1, with D possibly matching TRBD1 (6 bases). CDR1 MNHEY and CDR2 SVGAGI come from the germline V gene. V lost 1 base to trimming and J lost 6 bases, with 16 bases between them. There are 16 residues in the CDR3. The CDR3: CASSYLNWGPGNEQFF. The CDR3 DNA sequence: TGTGCCAGCAGTTACTTAAATTGGGGGCCGGGCAATGAGCAGTTCTTC.

The rearrangement joins TRBV28 to TRBJ2-5; D may be TRBD1 or TRBD2 (5 bases each). Looked up from germline, CDR1 is MDHEN and CDR2 is SYDVKM. The CDR3 extends over 14 amino acids. Trimming shortened V by 5 bases and J by 2 bases, and 12 bases separated the two germline ends. The CDR3 spells CASSLGDQQETQYF. The CDR3 region has the DNA TGTGCCAGCAGTCTGGGGGACCAACAAGAGACCCAGTACTTC.

The rearrangement uses TRBV6-5 and TRBJ2-1, with D possibly called TRBD1 or TRBD2 (5 bases each). V lost 4 bases and J 0 bases, leaving 13 bases between the germline ends. In germline, CDR1 is MNHEY, CDR2 SVGAGI. The CDR3 extends over 16 amino acids. The CDR3 spells CASSLYGGFSYNEQFF. The DNA for the CDR3 is TGTGCCAGCAGTTTGTATGGGGGTTTCTCCTACAATGAGCAGTTCTTC.

The chain joins TRBV13 to TRBJ1-1, with D possibly TRBD1 on 6 matching bases. Germline V gene lookup returns CDR1 PRHDT and CDR2 FYEKMQ (reference sequence). The CDR3 contains 13 residues. V lost 1 base to trimming and J lost 4 bases, with 7 bases between them. The chain's CDR3 is CASSLAGVTEAFF. The CDR3 DNA sequence: TGTGCCAGCAGCTTAGCAGGGGTCACTGAAGCTTTCTTT.

This clonotype has ten or more counts. The chain links TRBV19 to TRBJ1-6; 8 bases agree with TRBD1. Germline loops: CDR1 LNHDA, CDR2 SQIVND (reference sequence). V lost 6 bases to trimming and J lost 7 bases; unmatched junction nucleotides: 11. This CDR3 comprises 16 residues. CDR3 nucleotides: TGTGCCAGTAGACTCGGACAGGGTAGTTGGAATTCACCCCTCCACTTT. This gives the protein CASRLGQGSWNSPLHF.

This clonotype was observed many times. The rearrangement uses TRBV15 and TRBJ2-3; 10 bases are a match to TRBD2. The CDR3 totals 16 residues. The trim removed 1 base at V and 2 bases at J, leaving 3 bases unmatched. Germline V lookup: CDR1 LNHNV, CDR2 YYDKDF (reference sequence). Here the CDR3 reads CATSRGTSGYTDTQYF. DNA of the CDR3: TGTGCCACCAGCAGAGGGACTAGCGGATACACAGATACGCAGTATTTT.

The CDR3 here is CASSHPSTVREEQYF. The CDR3 DNA reads TGTGCCAGTAGCCACCCGTCGACAGTTCGCGAAGAGCAGTACTTC. The rearrangement joins TRBV19 to TRBJ2-7; tentative D call: TRBD1 (5 bases). The CDR3 is 15 amino acids. Germline V gene data show CDR1 as LNHDA and CDR2 as SQIVND (reference sequence). V was cut by 6 bases and J by 7 bases, with 22 bases left in between.

V and J are TRBV4-1 and TRBJ2-1, with 8 bases that match TRBD1. The length of the CDR3 is 17 residues. The trim removed 2 bases at V and 7 bases at J, leaving 13 bases unmatched. Germline V gene lookup returns CDR1 MGHRA and CDR2 YSYEKL. The CDR3 sequence is CASSQPQDRDLENEQFF. The CDR3 DNA reads TGCGCCAGCAGCCAACCGCAGGACAGGGACTTAGAAAATGAGCAGTTCTTC.

V is TRBV7-9 and J is TRBJ1-1; D possibly corresponds to TRBD1 (6 bases). CDR1 SEHNR and CDR2 FQNEAQ come from the germline V gene (reference sequence). V dropped 1 base and J dropped 5 bases, with 14 bases sitting between them. The CDR3 has 15 amino acids. CDR3 amino acids: CASSLGGPRGTEAFF. CDR3 nucleotide sequence: TGTGCCAGCAGCTTAGGGGGGCCCCGGGGGACTGAAGCTTTCTTT.

This clonotype turned up a few times. This sequence joins TRBV6-5 and TRBJ2-3, with D tentatively TRBD1 (6 bases). CDR1 is MNHEY and CDR2 is SVGAGI in the germline V gene. With 5 bases removed from V and 4 bases from J, the gap between germline ends came to 10 bases. The CDR3 loop spans 13 amino acids. The CDR3 coding sequence is TGTGCCAGCAGTACAGGGTATGCAGATACGCAGTATTTT. Its translation: CASSTGYADTQYF.